This TCR beta chain was observed in a study of T cell changes during pregnancy in multiple sclerosis. Some clones are missing from TCRdb's copy, which holds only in-frame ones; the method was immunoSEQ multiplex PCR. The sample contains about 48,000 clones, almost 95% of which appear only once. In germline, CDR1 is LNHDA, CDR2 SQIVND (reference sequence). Between the trimmed V and J ends, which lost 5 bases and 2 bases, there was a span of 14 bases. This CDR3 region has 15 residues. The receptor was derived from a female donor in good health, enrolled as a control in a pregnancy study. Sequencing was performed on CD4+ T cells from peripheral blood mononuclear cells, taken in the second trimester of pregnancy. The chain employs TRBV19 and TRBJ2-3, with D maybe TRBD1 (5 bases). The CDR3 here is CASSFKTGNTDTQYF. DNA for the CDR3: TGTGCCAGTAGTTTTAAAACAGGAAACACAGATACGCAGTATTTT.